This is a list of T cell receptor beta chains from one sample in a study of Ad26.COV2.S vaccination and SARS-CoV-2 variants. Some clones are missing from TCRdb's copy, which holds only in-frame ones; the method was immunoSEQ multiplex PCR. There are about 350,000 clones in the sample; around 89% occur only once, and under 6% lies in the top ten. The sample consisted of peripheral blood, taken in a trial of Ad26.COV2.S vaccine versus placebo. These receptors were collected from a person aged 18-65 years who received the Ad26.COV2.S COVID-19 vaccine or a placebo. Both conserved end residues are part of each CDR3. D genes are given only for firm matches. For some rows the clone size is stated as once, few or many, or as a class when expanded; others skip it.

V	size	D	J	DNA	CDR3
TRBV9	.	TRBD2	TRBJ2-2	TGTGCCAGCAGTCAGGGACTAGACTTTATTAGCGGGGAGCTGTTTTTT	CASSQGLDFISGELFF
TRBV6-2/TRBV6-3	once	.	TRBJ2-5	TGTGCCAGCAGCCCTCCCGGGACTGGGCTGAAGACCCAGTACTTC	CASSPPGTGLKTQYF
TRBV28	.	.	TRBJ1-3	TGTGCCAGCAGTTTATCAACAGGAGGAAACACCATATATTTT	CASSLSTGGNTIYF
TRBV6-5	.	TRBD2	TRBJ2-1	TGTGCCAGCAGTTGGCTAGCGGGAGTAGGGGACCGTGAGCAGTTCTTC	CASSWLAGVGDREQFF
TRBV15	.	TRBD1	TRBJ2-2	TGTGCCACCAGCAGCGGGACAGGGTTGCTCACCGGGGAGCTGTTTTTT	CATSSGTGLLTGELFF
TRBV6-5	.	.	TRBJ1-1	TGTGCCAGCAGTTACGCCAGGGTGACTGAAGCTTTCTTT	CASSYARVTEAFF
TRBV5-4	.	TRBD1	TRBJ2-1	TGTGCCAGCAGCCAGGGGGCAGGAGGACCGAATGAGCAGTTCTTC	CASSQGAGGPNEQFF
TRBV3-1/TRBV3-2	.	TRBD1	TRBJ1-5	TGTGCCAGCAGCCAGGACAGGGATCAGCCCCAGCATTTT	CASSQDRDQPQHF
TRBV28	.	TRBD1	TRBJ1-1	TGTGCCACCAGAGGGACAGGACTTACTGAAGCTTTCTTT	CATRGTGLTEAFF
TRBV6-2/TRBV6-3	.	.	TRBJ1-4	TGTGCCAGCAGTTACCCGAATAATGACAAACTGTTTTTT	CASSYPNNDKLFF
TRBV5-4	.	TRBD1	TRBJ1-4	TGTGCCAGCAGCGTCGGGACAGGGGCTGAAAAACTGTTTTTT	CASSVGTGAEKLFF
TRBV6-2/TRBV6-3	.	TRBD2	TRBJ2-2	TGTGCCAGCAGTTACGGAGGACTAGCGGGGCAAACCGGGGAGCTGTTTTTT	CASSYGGLAGQTGELFF
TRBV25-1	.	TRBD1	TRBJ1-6	TGTGCCAGCAGTGACGACAGGGGCCTTTCACCCCTCCACTTT	CASSDDRGLSPLHF